This T cell receptor (beta chain) was captured by sequencing in a study of CD8 T cells in ankylosing spondylitis. Whole-study results and caveats: Some of these motif variants have turned up before, in reports on reactive arthritis synovial fluid and blood. Disease-associated clones were reportedly significantly overrepresented in matched ankylosing spondylitis synovial fluid. Disease-linked clones had a CD8+ phenotype and relatively low frequency in peripheral blood.

Comment on this clonotype: Its antigen is unidentified.

The germline V gene encodes CDR1 KGHDR and CDR2 SFDVKD. Trimming removed 5 bases from V and 2 bases from J; junction bases left unmatched: 5. This CDR3 has 16 amino acids. Via MiXCR, TCRdb re-called the 5' RACE reads, giving one row per CDR3 protein. The data contain 150,000 to 200,000 distinct CDR3 sequences, around a sixth of them singletons. Source material: blood, either unsorted or a sorted T cell fraction (not recorded which). The chain has TRBV24-1 and TRBJ2-1; 10 bases agree with TRBD2. This sequence originates from a male donor under 30 with ankylosing spondylitis or in good health (not recorded which). In DNA, the CDR3 is TGTGCCACCAGTGCAAGCGGGAGGGCCGCCTACAATGAGCAGTTCTTC. Amino acids: CATSASGRAAYNEQFF.